This TCR beta chain was captured by sequencing in a study of beta chain features in type 1 diabetes. This clone was seen more than once but under ten times. The antigen remains undetermined. Study outcomes and limitations: Overrepresentation of cells with high TCR expression could result from cDNA sequencing. Shortening of TCRB CDR3s, moderate but significant, appeared in all four CD4+ subsets of Type 1 diabetes patients.

TCRB transcripts that were expressed got sequenced, as all of the isolated RNA had been reverse transcribed. Here immunoSEQ multiplex PCR was the method, and the copy in TCRdb shows in-frame clones only, minus some. Of 300,000 or so clones listed, around an eighth are singletons. The CDR3 contains 14 residues. V was shortened by 1 base and J by 2 bases, with 9 bases between the two germline ends. CDR1 is SGHNT, CDR2 YYREEE, per germline (reference sequence). The clonotype was recovered from a woman aged 18 to 35 with type 1 diabetes. The sample was naive CD4+ T cells from blood. V usage is TRBV5-4 and J usage is TRBJ1-1; D is unresolved. The CDR3 DNA is TGTGCCAGCAGCTTGACACCATCCAACACTGAAGCTTTCTTT. Its protein is CASSLTPSNTEAFF.